Described below is a single TCR beta chain sequence and its context. This clonotype was recorded many times. Its antigen has not been determined. Within one base of it there is no much larger clone, and no base qualities were kept. This record comes from a study of T-cell reconstitution after alpha-beta-depleted transplantation in children (dated by TCRdb to the mid-2010s). Describing the broader study: Using TCR repertoire profiling, the study quantitatively followed how T-cell immune reconstitution unfolded in children after TCRalphabeta/CD19-depleted allogeneic hematopoietic cell transplantation.

Libraries were constructed by PCR. The sequencing machine was an Illumina HiSeq 2500. To normalize quantification of the TCRbeta repertoire, the TCR libraries were built with molecular barcoding that relied on unique molecular identifiers. TCRdb trimmed public reads at Q25 via fastp, called clones via MiXCR and kept in-frame beta chains. For every CDR3 protein sequence, its rows merge into one entry that carries the most common genes and DNA. The sample table records about 50,000 distinct CDR3 sequences; roughly 5% of these occur just once. The ten biggest clones cover around 30% of the sample. On the study overall, not on this receptor specifically: In some patients, high TCRbeta diversity at day 60 was attributed to recipient T cells and intrathymic progenitors that had survived conditioning. The apparently early alphabetaT-cell count recovery about two months after transplant was reportedly dependent on only several hundred rapidly expanded clones derived from non-depleted graft cells. Over subsequent months, a decline in hyperexpanded clone frequencies was noted, and after one year, T-cell counts and TCRbeta diversity were mostly ascribed to newly produced T cells.

The germline V end is reduced by 6 bases and the J end by 5 bases; junction bases left unmatched: 3. From the cysteine through the phenylalanine, the CDR3 covers 14 amino acids. Only the CDR3 region is kept as DNA, spanning 42 bases read in frame from base 1. The time point label, as the study defines it: day 60 (about 2 months) after transplantation. Sample treatment or condition, as interpreted from the label and publication: allogeneic hematopoietic cell transplantation with graft depleted of TCRalphabeta T cells and CD19 B cells. The children who served as transplant recipients had been given grafts of TCRalphabeta/CD19-depleted allogeneic hematopoietic cells.

Material: PBMCs, mostly from graft donor cells, obtained 60 days after TCRalphabeta/CD19-depleted stem cell transplant. This receptor was obtained from a female patient aged 2 to 10 who had a stem cell transplant for aplastic anemia, so the T cells may come from the graft donor. This chain joins TRBV12-3 or TRBV12-4 to TRBJ2-5, and TRBD2 matches 13 of the central bases. The nucleotide sequence reads TGTGCCAGCAGGGCGGGACTAGCGGGGGAGACCCAGTACTTC. Its translation is CASRAGLAGETQYF.